This T cell receptor (beta chain) was retrieved from a study of T cells in Graves' hyperthyroidism and ophthalmopathy. Study outcomes and limitations: Peripheral blood also featured most of the thyroid clonotypes expanded above 0.001. Ophthalmopathy was model-predicted a median about 6.9 months pre-onset.

RNA transcripts gave rise to amplified TCR beta CDR3 regions. TCR CDR3 underwent first-round RT-PCR with the HTBI primer set. MiXCR, run by TCRdb on the multiplex PCR reads, gives a single entry per CDR3 protein. Of some 490,000 distinct CDR3 sequences in the sample, about 20% are singletons; the top ten hold about 53%. Per the germline V gene, CDR1 is SGHTA and CDR2 is FQGNSA. The V and J ends lost 2 bases and 3 bases respectively, with 2 bases between them. The CDR3 is 12 residues long. This clonotype appeared a few times. Antigen specificity is unknown. The receptor was derived from a woman in her seventies with Graves' ophthalmopathy. This sequence joins TRBV7-2 and TRBJ1-5, with D unresolved. The source material was blood. Written as DNA, the CDR3 is TGTGCCAGCAGCTTATTCAATCAGCCCCAGCATTTT. Amino acids: CASSLFNQPQHF.